The next 27 T cell receptor beta chains were all read from a single sample in a study of cytomegalovirus exposure and HLA in healthy donors. In the PCR, 60 Vbeta and 13 Jbeta primers were used. Some clones are missing from TCRdb's copy, which holds only in-frame ones; the method was immunoSEQ multiplex PCR. This repertoire includes roughly 50,000 clones. Sample: PBMCs. All receptors derive from a male donor in good health and CMV-seropositive.

J is TRBJ1-2 and V is TRBV6-6, with TRBD1 identical over 8 bases. Germline V gene sequence: CDR1 MNHNY, CDR2 SVGAGI (reference sequence). The CDR3 spans 14 residues. J was trimmed by 6 bases and V by 1 base; bases with no gene match: 4. The CDR3 reads CASSYYRGVDGYTF. The CDR3 DNA sequence: TGTGCCAGCAGTTACTACAGGGGGGTGGATGGCTACACCTTC.

The rearrangement links TRBV14 to TRBJ2-3; 10 nucleotides match TRBD2. Germline CDR1 is SGHDN and CDR2 is FVKESK. J gave up 2 bases and V 2 bases, and 1 base lay outside the gene matches. The CDR3 totals 15 residues. CDR3 sequence: CASSQTSGVTDTQYF. In nucleotides, the CDR3 is TGTGCCAGCAGCCAAACTAGCGGGGTCACAGATACGCAGTATTTT.

The chain recombines TRBV7-9 with TRBJ1-4; TRBD1 matches 7 bases. Germline V gives CDR1 SEHNR, CDR2 FQNEAQ (reference sequence). Unmatched junction bases numbered 17, after V lost 10 bases and J lost 3 bases. The CDR3 spans 17 residues. The CDR3 loop is CATLGDRGSVSNEKLFF. The CDR3 DNA reads TGTGCCACCCTCGGGGACAGAGGATCTGTCTCTAATGAAAAACTGTTTTTT.

The CDR3 coding sequence is TGTGCCAGCAGCCAAGGGGGGGACTATGGCTACACCTTC. Translated: CASSQGGDYGYTF. The chain employs TRBV7-6 and TRBJ1-2; tentatively, D is TRBD1 (6 bases). The CDR3 runs to 13 residues. Per germline, CDR1 SGHVS and CDR2 FNYEAQ. Trimming took 5 bases from V and 3 from J, leaving 10 bases between them.

The J gene is TRBJ1-5, the V gene TRBV12-5; D perhaps matches TRBD1 (6 bases). CDR1 and CDR2 (germline): LGHNT, FRNRAP. The length of the CDR3 is 18 residues. V lost 0 bases to trimming and J lost 6 bases, with 21 bases between them. The DNA of the CDR3 is TGTGCTAGTGGTTTGGTAGTACCAGTGGGGGGGCAGGTTCAGCCCCAGCATTTT. Translation gives CASGLVVPVGGQVQPQHF.

The CDR3 region has the DNA TGTGCCAGCAGTGAAGGGACAGCCTATGGCTACACCTTC. Its translation is CASSEGTAYGYTF. The J gene is TRBJ1-2, the V gene TRBV25-1; 7 bases agree with TRBD1. CDR3 length equals 13 residues. V dropped 2 bases and J dropped 4; count of bases not matched to a gene: 1. The germline gives CDR1 MGHDK, CDR2 SYGVNS.

V is TRBV7-9 and J is TRBJ1-3; D perhaps matches TRBD1 (5 bases). Germline V gives CDR1 SEHNR, CDR2 FQNEAQ (reference sequence). V was cut by 2 bases and J by 0 bases, with 8 bases left in between. CDR3 size: 15 residues. The CDR3 coding sequence is TGTGCCAGCAGCTTATTGGGGCCCTCTGGAAACACCATATATTTT. Protein sequence: CASSLLGPSGNTIYF.

The V and J genes are TRBV18 and TRBJ2-2; no clear D. V dropped 3 bases and J dropped 3 bases, with 8 bases sitting between them. CDR1 KGHSH and CDR2 LQKENI come from the germline V gene. This CDR3 region has 14 residues. Here the CDR3 reads CASSPNRDTGELFF. CDR3 nucleotide sequence: TGTGCCAGCTCACCGAACAGAGACACCGGGGAGCTGTTTTTT.

V is TRBV5-1 and J is TRBJ2-7; D is unclear. Per the germline V gene, CDR1 is SGHRS and CDR2 is YFSETQ. This CDR3 is built from 13 residues. V was clipped by 8 bases and J by 0 bases, with 12 bases between them. The CDR3 region is CASQRASSYEQYF. The CDR3 coding sequence is TGCGCCAGTCAACGCGCGAGCTCCTACGAGCAGTACTTC. Full variable domain (missing parts from reference TRBV5-1 and TRBJ2-7): KAGVTQTPRYLIKTRGQQVTLSCSPISGHRSVSWYQQTPGQGLQFLFEYFSETQRNKGNFPGRFSGRQFSNSRSEMNVSTLELGDSALYLCASQRASSYEQYFGPGTRLTVT.

J is TRBJ2-5 and V is TRBV28; 8 bases are a match to TRBD1. Per the germline V gene, CDR1 is MDHEN and CDR2 is SYDVKM. The CDR3 has 16 amino acids. V lost 1 base and J lost 4; bases outside the gene matches: 8. CDR3 sequence (DNA): TGTGCCAGCAGTTTATCGGGCAGGGGGCGCGCAGAGACCCAGTACTTC. Encoded protein: CASSLSGRGRAETQYF.

J is TRBJ1-5 and V is TRBV6-1, with D maybe TRBD1 (6 bases). The CDR3 is made up of 14 amino acids. Between the trimmed V and J ends, which lost 6 bases and 2 bases, there was a span of 11 bases. Per the germline V gene, CDR1 is MNHNS and CDR2 is SASEGT. CDR3 region: CASSQGLGNQPQHF. The CDR3 bases are TGTGCCAGCAGCCAGGGGTTGGGCAATCAGCCCCAGCATTTT.

Written as DNA, the CDR3 is TGTGCCAGCAGTGAAACAGACTATGGCTACACCTTC. Encoded protein: CASSETDYGYTF. The rearrangement links TRBV6-1 to TRBJ1-2; D is uncertain. Deletions cut 2 bases from V and 3 bases from J, with 4 bases between. CDR1 MNHNS and CDR2 SASEGT come from the germline V gene. The CDR3 length is 12 residues.

V is TRBV6-4 and J is TRBJ2-1; maybe TRBD2 (5 bases). Germline V CDR1 and CDR2: MRHNA, SNTAGT. V lost 3 bases, J lost 0 bases, and 21 bases lay in between. The CDR3 is 19 residues long. In nucleotides, the CDR3 is TGTGCCAGCAGTGAATATTTTAACCTAAGAGGGAGCTCCTACAATGAGCAGTTCTTC. This sequence encodes CASSEYFNLRGSSYNEQFF.

The chain carries TRBV27 and TRBJ2-5; perhaps TRBD2 as D (6 bases). The germline V gene encodes CDR1 MNHEY and CDR2 SMNVEV (reference sequence). V was pared by 10 bases and J by 4 bases, with 22 bases between. CDR3 size: 15 residues. CDR3 nucleotide sequence: TGTGCCACCCTTCCCTCGGGGAGGTGGCGAGAGACCCAGTACTTC. Protein: CATLPSGRWRETQYF.

The chain has TRBV5-6 and TRBJ1-1, with D tentatively TRBD1 (6 bases). The CDR3 contains 13 residues. Germline CDR1 reads SGHDT; CDR2 reads YYEEEE. V dropped 3 bases and J dropped 3 bases, with 9 bases sitting between them. The CDR3 DNA reads TGTGCCAGCAGCTCAGGGGTTTACACTGAAGCTTTCTTT. Its translation: CASSSGVYTEAFF. Full variable domain (outside the CDR3, taken from reference TRBV5-6 and TRBJ1-1): DAGVTQSPTHLIKTRGQQVTLRCSPKSGHDTVSWYQQALGQGPQFIFQYYEEEERQRGNFPDRFSGHQFPNYSSELNVNALLLGDSALYLCASSSGVYTEAFFGQGTRLTVV.

The V gene is TRBV27, the J gene TRBJ2-7; D call uncertain. V was clipped by 5 bases and J by 4 bases, with 18 bases between them. The CDR3 runs to 15 residues. Germline V gene data show CDR1 as MNHEY and CDR2 as SMNVEV (reference sequence). CDR3 nucleotide sequence: TGTGCCAGCAGTATATACCCGGGTCGGTCGTACGAGCAGTACTTC. Amino acids: CASSIYPGRSYEQYF.

J is TRBJ1-2 and V is TRBV25-1, with no clear D. CDR1 MGHDK and CDR2 SYGVNS come from the germline V gene. V lost 3 bases and J 2 bases, leaving 13 bases between the germline ends. CDR3 length: 15 amino acids. The CDR3 nucleotides read TGTGCCAGCAGTGATCAGCTGACTCCGAACTATGGCTACACCTTC. Translation: CASSDQLTPNYGYTF.

The J gene is TRBJ2-7, the V gene TRBV13; 10 nucleotides align to TRBD1. The CDR3 loop spans 16 amino acids. Per germline, CDR1 PRHDT and CDR2 FYEKMQ (reference sequence). The junction had 4 bases not matched to a gene; V was cut back by 0 bases and J by 2 bases. For the CDR3, the DNA is TGTGCCAGCAGCTTAGGGCCGGGACAGGGGACCTACGAGCAGTACTTC. This codes for CASSLGPGQGTYEQYF.

CDR3 DNA sequence: TGTGCCATCAGTGGACAGTACACAGATACGCAGTATTTT. It translates to CAISGQYTDTQYF. The chain couples TRBV10-3 to TRBJ2-3, with D possibly being TRBD1 (5 bases). From germline, CDR1 is ENHRY and CDR2 SYGVKD. This CDR3 contains 13 residues. Trimming left V 4 bases short and J 2 bases short, with 7 bases between.

In terms of frequency, this clone is medium-sized. The sample holds other DNA sequences that translate to the same CDR3. The CDR3: CASSPSGGAGEKLFF. CDR3 DNA sequence: TGCGCCAGCAGCCCCTCGGGGGGGGCGGGGGAAAAACTGTTTTTT. The J gene is TRBJ1-4, the V gene TRBV5-1, with D possibly TRBD1 on 6 matching bases. The CDR3 sequence is 15 residues long. CDR1 and CDR2 (germline): SGHRS, YFSETQ. The V and J ends lost 4 bases and 8 bases respectively, with 18 bases between them.

This CDR3 is CASRWTSGGWETQYF. In DNA, the CDR3 is TGTGCCAGCAGGTGGACTAGCGGGGGTTGGGAGACCCAGTACTTC. This rearrangement joins TRBV6-5 to TRBJ2-5; TRBD2 aligns across 13 bases. Unmatched junction bases numbered 6, after V lost 6 bases and J lost 5 bases. CDR1 is MNHEY and CDR2 is SVGAGI in the germline V gene. This CDR3 comprises 15 residues.

The chain employs TRBV19 and TRBJ2-4; 15 bases fit TRBD2. CDR1 and CDR2 (germline): LNHDA, SQIVND (reference sequence). The CDR3 is made up of 20 amino acids. Trimming cost V 3 bases and J 0 bases; bases outside gene matches: 9. The chain's CDR3 is CASSIPGLAGGPLAKNIQYF. As DNA, the CDR3 is TGTGCCAGTAGTATCCCCGGACTAGCGGGGGGGCCCTTAGCCAAAAACATTCAGTACTTC.

The V gene is TRBV13, the J gene TRBJ2-5; D might be TRBD1 (6 bases). The germline V gene has CDR1 PRHDT and CDR2 FYEKMQ (reference sequence). The CDR3 is 13 residues long. V was trimmed by 3 bases and J by 11 bases, leaving 16 bases between them. The CDR3: CASSFFRGEEQYF. Written as DNA, the CDR3 is TGTGCCAGCAGCTTTTTCAGGGGTGAGGAGCAGTACTTC.

The chain is built from TRBV6-6 and TRBJ1-2, with D perhaps TRBD1 (6 bases). Germline values: CDR1 MNHNY, CDR2 SVGAGI (reference sequence). This CDR3 is 13 amino acids long. Trimming took 7 bases from V and 4 from J, leaving 13 bases between them. The CDR3 is CASNEVGGYGYTF. The CDR3 DNA sequence: TGTGCCAGCAACGAAGTAGGGGGCTATGGCTACACCTTC.

The V and J genes are TRBV18 and TRBJ2-7; TRBD2 is a possible D gene (5 bases). The CDR3 spans 14 residues. Germline CDR1 reads KGHSH; CDR2 reads LQKENI. Trimming stripped 6 bases from V and 6 bases from J, with 18 bases between. The CDR3 DNA reads as TGTGCCAGCTCCCGAGGCTTGTTGGAGGCCGAGCAGTACTTC. This codes for CASSRGLLEAEQYF.

The chain uses TRBV28 and TRBJ1-1; a weak D match, TRBD1 (5 bases). Trimming cost V 4 bases and J 5 bases, with 14 bases left between them. Germline V gives CDR1 MDHEN, CDR2 SYDVKM. The CDR3 sequence is 14 residues long. Written as DNA, the CDR3 is TGTGCCAGCAGTTCCTCGGACAAATGGACTGAAGCTTTCTTT. Amino acid sequence: CASSSSDKWTEAFF.

V is TRBV30 and J is TRBJ1-5; D perhaps matches TRBD1 (5 bases). The V end was cut by 0 bases, the J end by 2 bases, with 14 bases between. The length of the CDR3 is 16 residues. The germline V gene has CDR1 GTSNPN and CDR2 SVGIG (reference sequence). CDR3: CAWSVGRVGGNQPQHF. The CDR3, as DNA: TGTGCCTGGAGTGTCGGAAGAGTAGGGGGCAATCAGCCCCAGCATTTT.